Sequencing of this TCR beta chain was carried out in a study of monozygotic twins with inflammatory bowel disease (dated by TCRdb to 2018 to 2020). For context, the study as a whole: The full study comprised around 28 monozygotic twin pairs: nine German pairs (four IBD-concordant, five IBD-discordant) and 19 IBD-discordant Danish pairs. The search for disease-associated traits relied mainly on comparing, within discordant pairs, IBD patients with their genetically identical healthy co-twins. Each individual had, on average, about 151 000 unique TCRalpha sequences and 181 000 unique TCRbeta sequences available for analysis. The full study reports these points: Distinction between different T cell subtypes could not be achieved in the analysis. Measured by the inverse Simpson index, TCRbeta repertoire diversity was lower in IBD patients than in their healthy co-twins. Because patients received different immunosuppressive treatments, the repertoires may have picked up extra background noise and variability between individuals. Fewer clonotypes were shared with other individuals by IBD patients than by healthy twins, most markedly in patients showing signs of disease activity. No single strong signal or clonotype linked to IBD turned up in the results, so the idea that one exists was not supported. Repertoire similarity did not differ between concordant and discordant twins, possibly due to limited statistical power.

With regard to this clonotype: Its cognate antigen has yet to be identified.

Receptor libraries were prepared by 5' RACE. The input for every TCR library was roughly 3.5 ug of total RNA. For each sample, cDNA synthesis with SMARTScribe reverse transcriptase was split into eight separate reactions. During cDNA synthesis, unique molecular identifiers containing a 6-nucleotide sample barcode were introduced by template switching. Two nested PCRs of approximately 16 and 10 cycles amplified the TCRalpha and TCRbeta cDNA, and bead purification followed each PCR. Before amplification, the cDNA was treated with uracil DNA-glycosylase and purified using the QIAquick PCR purification kit. The second PCR added Illumina TruSeq-compatible adapters along with sample-specific barcodes. Library quality and concentration were assessed using TapeStation and Qubit, and about 5 ng of each library was pooled. Sequencing of pooled libraries was carried out on an Illumina HiSeq2500 single-index Rapid Run using 2 x 100 bp reads and custom sequencing primers. Processing in the source paper ran as follows. UMI-based consensus assembly with MiGEC version 1.2.6 was used to correct PCR and sequencing errors. MiXCR version 2.1.1 was used for V(D)J alignment, clonotype assembly and CDR3 extraction. Gene usage, clonotype sharing and MAIT/NKT TCR abundance were normalised by analysing the top 1000, 10 000 and 20 000 clonotypes per sample. After downsampling to 27 000 UMIs, diversity was calculated as the inverse Simpson index using the vegan R package. Paired Mann-Whitney U tests were applied to discordant twin pairs, and Benjamini-Hochberg correction was used for multiple testing. Following reprocessing of the reads by TCRdb, the data hold one row per CDR3 protein sequence and no DNA is available. The V and J calls, along with clone size, are taken from TCRdb and not from the paper's own processing. The table for this sample shows 110,000 or so distinct CDR3 sequences. The ten largest clones take up 9.5% to 15% of the sample.

The CDR3, cysteine through phenylalanine, is 12 amino acids long. The protein alone is recorded here. From each donor, an approximately 2.3 ml peripheral blood sample was collected into PAXgene tubes and kept at -80 degrees C. Without T cell sorting, total RNA was isolated from whole blood using the PAXgene blood miRNA kit on an automated QIAcube. Deep TCRalpha and TCRbeta repertoire profiling with unique molecular barcoding was performed on peripheral blood of monozygotic twin pairs concordant or discordant for inflammatory bowel disease. Smoking habits were recorded for all twin pairs, and individuals were classified as current, former or never smokers.

Sequencing used blood. The chain was built from TRBV12-3 or TRBV12-4 and TRBJ2-7; TCRdb picks TRBD1, but there is no DNA to check that call. This sequence was found in a human donor with ulcerative colitis or Crohn's disease, or a healthy co-twin of an affected twin (not recorded which). CDR3 reads: CASSPYREPQYF.